The T cell receptor (beta chain) under discussion was sequenced for a study of cytomegalovirus exposure and HLA in healthy donors. The CDR3 covers 14 residues. Trimming pared 1 base from V and 4 bases from J, leaving 11 bases between. CDR1 is SGHVS, CDR2 FNYEAQ, per germline. 60 Vbeta and 13 Jbeta primers were used in PCR. Profiling relied on immunoSEQ multiplex PCR, and the TCRdb table lists in-frame clones only, not all of them. The repertoire holds approximately 150,000 clones, with approximately 80% as singletons. In its sample, this clone was seen a few times. The source of this sequence is a man aged 35-49 years in good health and CMV-seronegative. This chain joins TRBV7-6 and TRBJ2-7; D unresolved. Sequenced: PBMCs. The CDR3 protein is CASSLDSGGYEQYF. DNA of the CDR3: TGTGCCAGCAGCTTAGACTCCGGCGGATACGAGCAGTACTTC.